Listed here is a single T cell receptor beta chain. After removal of 3 bases from V and 4 bases from J, the junction contained 12 bases not matched to a gene. Germline V gene data show CDR1 as GTSNPN and CDR2 as SVGIG (reference sequence). CDR3 length: 16 residues. Per the study methods: Reference gene primer amplification yielded estimated nucleated cell counts. Data came from immunoSEQ multiplex PCR; TCRdb stores just in-frame clones and leaves some out. V and J calls and clone size come straight from that table; D and trimming were deduced from the DNA. The sample consists of nearly 40,000 clones, 84% of them appearing once. The sample is drawn from a study of blood T cell repertoires in COVID-19. Study-wide background: The United States, Italy and Spain supplied acute and convalescent COVID-19 samples. Nucleic acid was either cDNA or gDNA, and it came from T cells, B-cell-depleted T cells, or PBMCs.

This clonotype was obtained from a man aged 45 to 65 with active or convalescent COVID-19. Sequencing input: peripheral blood. This chain connects TRBV30 to TRBJ1-2, with 9 bases aligning to TRBD1. As DNA, the CDR3 is TGTGCCTGGAGACCACAGGGGGCACCCGCTTCCTATGGCTACACCTTC. It is translated as CAWRPQGAPASYGYTF.